A single T cell receptor (beta chain) is shown here with its context. The V end lost 5 bases, the J end lost 2 bases, and 3 bases lay between the germline ends. Looked up from germline, CDR1 is MNHEY and CDR2 is SMNVEV (reference sequence). CDR3 length: 11 residues. This record belongs to a study of T cells after somatic rescue of genetic block. Here immunoSEQ multiplex PCR was the method, and the copy in TCRdb shows in-frame clones only, minus some. The sample shows 45,000 to 55,000 clones, around 96% of them seen only once. The sample consisted of peripheral blood mononuclear cells (PBMCs). The chain uses TRBV27 and TRBJ2-5; D unresolved. This clonotype was obtained from a child in the first two years of life. The CDR3 spells CASSHQETQYF. Here the CDR3 DNA reads TGTGCCAGCAGTCATCAAGAGACCCAGTACTTC.